The present TCR beta chain was sequenced within a study of cytomegalovirus exposure and HLA in healthy donors. With respect to this clone: Its cognate antigen is unknown.

V was cut by 4 bases and J by 5 bases, with 12 bases left in between. The CDR3 runs 14 residues. CDR1 is LGHNA and CDR2 is YSLEER in the germline V gene. The PCR had 60 Vbeta and 13 Jbeta primers. Only in-frame clones appear in the TCRdb table, and some are missing; sequencing was by immunoSEQ multiplex PCR. The profile shows around 180,000 clones, 65% to 85% of them singletons. Whole-study results and caveats: HLA restriction was apparent for most CMV-associated TCR beta chains in a later analysis.

This receptor was identified in a boy between 2 and 10 years old in good health and CMV-seronegative. Input material: PBMCs. This rearrangement joins TRBV4-3 to TRBJ2-1; a possible D gene is TRBD2 (6 bases). CDR3 nucleotide sequence: TGCGCCAGCAGCCCACGACTAGGGGACAATGAGCAGTTCTTC. Amino acid sequence: CASSPRLGDNEQFF.